This entry lists 30 T cell receptor beta chains sequenced from one sample in a study of Ad26.COV2.S vaccination and SARS-CoV-2 variants. Specified treatment: some 20 received Ad26.COV2.S at low or high dose, single or two shots; about 5 received placebo; per-sample allocation not given. Day 63 after the first injection of vaccine or placebo was the sampling time. Sequencing was performed with immunoSEQ multiplex PCR; in TCRdb, only in-frame clones are kept and a portion is missing. The sample holds 510,000 or so clones, approximately 90% seen once. Sequencing used peripheral blood, obtained in a trial of Ad26.COV2.S vaccine versus placebo. These receptors were obtained from a person between 18 and 65 years old who received the Ad26.COV2.S COVID-19 vaccine or a placebo.

The gene calls are TRBV9 and TRBJ1-3; no definite D call. The CDR3 is 15 residues long. Per germline, CDR1 SGDLS and CDR2 YYNGEE. V lost 0 bases and J lost 0, with 7 bases in between. The CDR3 protein is CASSVDVSSGNTIYF. CDR3 nucleotides: TGTGCCAGCAGCGTAGACGTGAGCTCTGGAAACACCATATATTTT.

The chain carries TRBV7-3 and TRBJ2-7; 9 bases fit TRBD1. This CDR3 comprises 13 residues. Trimming cost V 8 bases and J 7 bases; bases outside gene matches: 9. Germline V gene lookup returns CDR1 SGHTA and CDR2 FQGTGA. The CDR3 protein is CASSRDRVGEQYF. The CDR3 nucleotides read TGTGCCAGCTCCCGGGACAGGGTAGGGGAGCAGTACTTC. Supplemented by reference TRBV7-3 and TRBJ2-7, the full variable domain reads GAGVSQTPSNKVTEKGKYVELRCDPISGHTALYWYRQSLGQGPEFLIYFQGTGAADDSGLPNDRFFAVRPEGSVSTLKIQRTERGDSAVYLCASSRDRVGEQYFGPGTRLTVT.

The V gene is TRBV7-5, the J gene TRBJ2-1; the D call in the table, TRBD2, was not verified against the DNA. TRBV7-5 is described as a pseudogene. The CDR3 loop spans 13 amino acids. The CDR3 DNA sequence: TGTGCCAGAAGCTTACTGGTTCGGAATGAGCAGTTCTTC. Its protein product is CARSLLVRNEQFF.

This clone has more than one count but fewer than ten. The rearrangement uses TRBV14 and TRBJ1-5; TRBD1 aligns across 8 bases. CDR3 size: 16 residues. The V segment lost 0 bases and the J segment 2 bases; nucleotides outside the gene matches: 3. In germline, CDR1 is SGHDN, CDR2 FVKESK. The CDR3 region is CASSQDGGQGNQPQHF. The CDR3 DNA reads TGTGCCAGCAGCCAAGATGGGGGACAGGGCAATCAGCCCCAGCATTTT.

This chain connects TRBV29-1 to TRBJ1-3; D not certain. Trimming cost V 4 bases and J 2 bases, with 6 bases left between them. CDR1 and CDR2 (germline): SQVTM, ANQGSEA. CDR3 length equals 12 residues. The CDR3, as DNA: TGCAGCGTTGCGGCAGCTGGAAACACCATATATTTT. Translating it yields CSVAAAGNTIYF.

V usage is TRBV30 and J usage is TRBJ1-3, with D unclear. Germline V CDR1 and CDR2: GTSNPN, SVGIG (reference sequence). The CDR3 is made up of 15 amino acids. Trimming removed 2 bases from V and 0 bases from J, with 11 bases in between. CDR3 region: CAWSFSRGSGNTIYF. In nucleotides, the CDR3 is TGTGCCTGGAGTTTCTCCCGCGGCTCTGGAAACACCATATATTTT.

The count of this clone is one. The CDR3 reads CASENQGGTGELFF. CDR3 in DNA: TGTGCCAGCGAAAATCAGGGGGGGACCGGGGAGCTGTTTTTT. The V call is TRBV6-5, the J call TRBJ2-2; the D call may be TRBD1 or TRBD2 (7 bases each). The germline gives CDR1 MNHEY, CDR2 SVGAGI. Trimming shortened V by 8 bases and J by 5 bases, and 15 bases separated the two germline ends. The CDR3 extends over 14 amino acids.

The gene calls are TRBV6-5 and TRBJ1-6, with 9 bases fitting TRBD1. Unmatched junction bases numbered 0, after V lost 4 bases and J lost 5 bases. The CDR3 totals 14 residues. Germline loops: CDR1 MNHEY, CDR2 SVGAGI. CDR3 nucleotides: TGTGCCAGCAGTTGGACAGGGGATAATTCACCCCTCCACTTT. Translating gives CASSWTGDNSPLHF.

V usage is TRBV3-1 (or the pseudogene TRBV3-2) and J usage is TRBJ2-3; D may be TRBD2 (5 bases). The CDR3 covers 16 residues. The V gene lost 4 bases and the J gene lost 2 bases, with 16 bases spanning the gap. Germline CDR1 is LGHDT and CDR2 is YNNKEL (reference sequence). The DNA of the CDR3 is TGTGCCAGCAGCCGTTCTGAGGGCAGAAACACAGATACGCAGTATTTT. This translates into CASSRSEGRNTDTQYF.

This chain uses TRBV21-1 with TRBJ2-5; TRBD1, as called in the table, went unchecked against the DNA. TRBV21-1 is noted as a pseudogene. The CDR3 has 14 amino acids. In DNA form, the CDR3 reads TGTGCCAGCAGGGAAAGCACAGGGAAAGAGACCCAGTACTTC. This codes for CASRESTGKETQYF.

This clone showed up just a few times. The chain links TRBV27 to TRBJ1-1; possible D gene TRBD1, 6 bases. The CDR3 sequence is 13 residues long. Germline loops: CDR1 MNHEY, CDR2 SMNVEV (reference sequence). The V gene lost 10 bases and the J gene lost 0 bases, with 12 bases spanning the gap. CDR3 sequence: CATMDRLNTEAFF. The CDR3 nucleotides read TGTGCCACCATGGACAGACTGAACACTGAAGCTTTCTTT.

The CDR3 DNA follows: TGTGCCAGCAGCCCCGGGGGGTCCGGGGGCGTCAGTGGCTACACCTTC. Translated: CASSPGGSGGVSGYTF. This sequence joins TRBV7-2 and TRBJ1-2; tentatively, D is TRBD1 (6 bases). Germline CDR1 SGHTA, CDR2 FQGNSA. Trimming removed 5 bases from V and 7 bases from J, with 23 bases in between. The CDR3 has 16 amino acids.

The count of this clone is one. The chain couples TRBV5-6 to TRBJ2-7; D is unresolved. The CDR3 covers 14 residues. The V gene lost 4 bases and the J gene lost 3 bases, with 14 bases spanning the gap. Germline V lookup: CDR1 SGHDT, CDR2 YYEEEE. CDR3 region: CASSNGQVRYEQYF. CDR3 in DNA: TGTGCCAGCAGCAATGGGCAGGTCCGCTACGAGCAGTACTTC.

V and J are TRBV6-6 and TRBJ1-3; 7 nucleotides match TRBD1. The length of the CDR3 is 14 residues. The trim removed 6 bases at V and 4 bases at J, leaving 6 bases unmatched. Germline CDR1 is MNHNY and CDR2 is SVGAGI (reference sequence). The CDR3 loop is CASRQGQIGNTIYF. The CDR3 nucleotides read TGTGCCAGCAGACAGGGACAGATAGGAAACACCATATATTTT.

This chain joins TRBV7-8 and TRBJ2-5; D gene unclear. Germline V gives CDR1 SGHVS, CDR2 FQNEAQ. V lost 5 bases, J lost 8 bases, and 21 bases lay in between. This CDR3 spans 15 amino acids. CDR3 sequence: CASSPTRAPGGTQYF. CDR3 nucleotides: TGTGCCAGCAGCCCGACTCGGGCCCCCGGCGGCACCCAGTACTTC.

The chain combines TRBV25-1 with TRBJ2-2, with 7 positions matching TRBD1. The ends lost 8 bases at V and 12 bases at J; junction bases unmatched: 6. CDR1 MGHDK and CDR2 SYGVNS come from the germline V gene. The CDR3 is made up of 11 amino acids. The CDR3 reads CASGTAYKLFF. Here the CDR3 DNA reads TGTGCCAGCGGGACAGCTTATAAGCTGTTTTTT.

V usage is TRBV28 and J usage is TRBJ1-1; 9 bases line up with TRBD1. Germline V gene sequence: CDR1 MDHEN, CDR2 SYDVKM. Trimming removed 4 bases from V and 10 bases from J; junction bases left unmatched: 10. The CDR3 is 14 residues long. The CDR3 nucleotides read TGTGCCAGCAGTTCATATACACCGGACAGGGGAGCTTTCTTT. Translating gives CASSSYTPDRGAFF.

The rearrangement uses TRBV10-3 and TRBJ2-5, with D uncertain. Trimming left V 7 bases short and J 5 bases short, with 14 bases between. Germline lookup yields CDR1 ENHRY and CDR2 SYGVKD. The length of the CDR3 is 13 residues. The CDR3 nucleotides read TGTGCCATCAAGGATGGGTCCGGGGAGACCCAGTACTTC. Translating gives CAIKDGSGETQYF.

This chain uses TRBV4-2 with TRBJ1-4; D ambiguous. Germline lookup yields CDR1 LGHNA and CDR2 YNFKEQ. V was clipped by 1 base and J by 5 bases, with 8 bases between them. This CDR3 spans 14 amino acids. In DNA form, the CDR3 reads TGTGCCAGCAGCCAAGTAAGCGGGAATGAAAAACTGTTTTTT. It translates to CASSQVSGNEKLFF.

The chain is built from TRBV6-2 or TRBV6-3 and TRBJ2-1; D gene unclear. The CDR3 length is 15 residues. Germline-derived CDR1 and CDR2 are MNHEY and SVGEGT. V was clipped by 5 bases and J by 5 bases, with 16 bases between them. The DNA of the CDR3 is TGTGCCAGCAGTGATGCCTTTACCGAAAACAATGAGCAGTTCTTC. This encodes CASSDAFTENNEQFF.

This sequence joins TRBV3-1 (or the pseudogene TRBV3-2) and TRBJ1-3; no firm D call. The V gene's germline CDR1 is LGHDT and CDR2 YNNKEL (reference sequence). V lost 2 bases and J lost 0, with 8 bases in between. CDR3 size: 15 residues. CDR3 sequence (DNA): TGTGCCAGCAGCCAAACAGCCAACTCTGGAAACACCATATATTTT. This sequence encodes CASSQTANSGNTIYF.

The chain recombines TRBV2 with TRBJ2-7; possible D gene TRBD1, 6 bases. The CDR3 sequence is 18 residues long. V shed 3 bases and J shed 1 base, with 22 bases lying between them. Per germline, CDR1 SNHLY and CDR2 FYNNEI. This chain's CDR3 is CASSDPGRQEGGSYEQYF. In nucleotides, the CDR3 is TGTGCCAGCAGTGATCCAGGAAGACAGGAAGGGGGTTCCTACGAGCAGTACTTC.

The chain couples TRBV7-8 to TRBJ1-3, with D possibly matching TRBD1 (6 bases). The CDR3 has 13 residues. The ends were cut back, 5 bases at V and 6 bases at J, with 11 bases in the middle. The germline V gene encodes CDR1 SGHVS and CDR2 FQNEAQ. CDR3: CASSQGHLNTIYF. CDR3 nucleotides: TGTGCCAGCAGCCAGGGACACCTAAACACCATATATTTT.

This clone was found once. J is TRBJ1-1 and V is TRBV7-2; D is unclear. Germline values: CDR1 SGHTA, CDR2 FQGNSA. The CDR3 spans 14 residues. V lost 2 bases, J lost 4 bases, and 11 bases lay in between. The CDR3 loop is CASSLSWLGTEAFF. DNA of the CDR3: TGTGCCAGCAGCTTAAGCTGGCTGGGCACTGAAGCTTTCTTT.

This chain connects TRBV5-1 to TRBJ2-1, with a possible D match to TRBD1 (6 bases). From germline, CDR1 is SGHRS and CDR2 YFSETQ. The germline V and J ends were trimmed by 3 bases and 6 bases, with 16 bases remaining between them. There are 15 residues in the CDR3. The CDR3: CASSSGVLEVNEQFF. CDR3 DNA sequence: TGCGCCAGCAGCTCAGGGGTGCTGGAGGTCAATGAGCAGTTCTTC.

The chain joins TRBV27 to TRBJ2-5; 11 bases are shared with TRBD1. J lost 4 bases, V lost 6 bases, and 10 bases had no gene match. The CDR3 sequence is 16 residues long. Germline V lookup: CDR1 MNHEY, CDR2 SMNVEV (reference sequence). CDR3 region: CASSPQPGTGGETQYF. The CDR3 DNA follows: TGTGCCAGCAGCCCTCAGCCTGGGACAGGGGGAGAGACCCAGTACTTC.

This chain connects TRBV27 to TRBJ2-6; D is unresolved. With 8 bases removed from V and 4 bases from J, the gap between germline ends came to 9 bases. Looked up from germline, CDR1 is MNHEY and CDR2 is SMNVEV (reference sequence). There are 13 residues in the CDR3. CDR3 residues: CASGLEGANVLTF. The CDR3 DNA sequence: TGTGCCAGCGGTCTCGAAGGGGCCAACGTCCTGACTTTC.

The V gene is TRBV12-3 or TRBV12-4, the J gene TRBJ2-7; no definite D call. The CDR3 is 13 residues long. Trimming left V 7 bases short and J 6 bases short, with 16 bases between. The CDR3 bases are TGTGCCAGCAAAACAAAAAGGGAAGGCGAGCAGTACTTC. Translation: CASKTKREGEQYF.

J is TRBJ2-7 and V is TRBV11-1, with D unresolved. This CDR3 region has 13 residues. Trimming took off 1 base at V and 0 bases at J, with 4 bases between the two ends. The V gene's germline CDR1 is SGHAT and CDR2 FQDESV (reference sequence). In DNA, the CDR3 is TGTGCCAGCAGCTTAGGTACCTCCTACGAGCAGTACTTC. Amino acid sequence: CASSLGTSYEQYF.

The chain's CDR3 is CASSQDVSYQPQHF. CDR3 in DNA: TGTGCCAGCAGCCAAGATGTGAGTTATCAGCCCCAGCATTTT. The rearrangement joins TRBV3-1 (or the pseudogene TRBV3-2) to TRBJ1-5; D call uncertain. This CDR3 region has 14 residues. The germline CDR1 and CDR2 sequences are LGHDT and YNNKEL (reference sequence). Trimming removed 0 bases at V and 5 bases at J, with 8 bases between.